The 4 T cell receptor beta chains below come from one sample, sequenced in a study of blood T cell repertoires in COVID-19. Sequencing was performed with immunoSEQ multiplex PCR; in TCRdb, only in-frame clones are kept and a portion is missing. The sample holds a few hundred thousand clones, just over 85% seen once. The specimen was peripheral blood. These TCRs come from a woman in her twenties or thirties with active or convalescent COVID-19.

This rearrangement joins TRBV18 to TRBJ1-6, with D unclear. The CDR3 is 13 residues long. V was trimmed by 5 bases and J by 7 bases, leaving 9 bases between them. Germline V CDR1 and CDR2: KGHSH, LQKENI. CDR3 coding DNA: TGTGCCAGCTCAGACTCGAGGAATTCACCCCTCCACTTT. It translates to CASSDSRNSPLHF.

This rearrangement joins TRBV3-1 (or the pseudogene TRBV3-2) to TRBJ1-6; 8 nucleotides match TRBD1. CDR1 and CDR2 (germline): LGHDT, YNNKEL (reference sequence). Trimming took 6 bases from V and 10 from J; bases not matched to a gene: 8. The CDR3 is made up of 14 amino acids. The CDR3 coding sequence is TGTGCCAGCAGACTAGGACAGGGAGGATCACCCCTCCACTTT. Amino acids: CASRLGQGGSPLHF.

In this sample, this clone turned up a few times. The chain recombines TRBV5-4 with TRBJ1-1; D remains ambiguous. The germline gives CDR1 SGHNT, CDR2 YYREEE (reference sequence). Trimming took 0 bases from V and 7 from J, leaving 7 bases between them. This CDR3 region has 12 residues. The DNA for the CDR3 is TGTGCCAGCAGCTTGGATCGGAGTGAAGCTTTCTTT. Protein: CASSLDRSEAFF.

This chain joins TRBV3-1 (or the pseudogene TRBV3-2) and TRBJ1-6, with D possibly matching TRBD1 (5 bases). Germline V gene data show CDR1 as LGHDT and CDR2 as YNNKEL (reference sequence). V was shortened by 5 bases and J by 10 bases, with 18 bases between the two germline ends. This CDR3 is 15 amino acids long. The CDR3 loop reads CASSVTLRGPSPLHF. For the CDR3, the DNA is TGTGCCAGCAGCGTCACCTTGCGGGGACCCTCACCCCTCCACTTT.